This passage covers 18 T cell receptor beta chains from one sample sequenced in a study of CD8+CD57+ T cells in acquired aplastic anemia. CDR3 and TCR beta VDJ profiling relied on genomic DNA as the template. TCRdb analysed the reads with MiXCR anew, one entry per CDR3 protein. The sample records under 350,000 distinct CDR3 sequences, around three fifths being singletons. CD8+CD57+ cell expansion had been shown by flow cytometry in patients chosen for sequencing. The sequencing input was sorted CD4+, CD8+, or CD8+CD57+ T cells (not recorded which) from PBMCs. These TCRs come from a human donor with aplastic anemia.

This chain links TRBV2 with TRBJ2-7; maybe TRBD2 (5 bases). The V gene lost 7 bases and the J gene lost 5 bases, with 18 bases spanning the gap. This CDR3 has 14 amino acids. Germline CDR1 is SNHLY and CDR2 is FYNNEI. CDR3: CASKGGLAVHEQYF. CDR3 nucleotides: TGTGCCAGCAAGGGCGGGCTAGCTGTGCACGAGCAGTACTTC.

This clonotype was recorded many times. The chain joins TRBV9 to TRBJ1-2; D is unclear. Trimming stripped 0 bases from V and 8 bases from J, with 17 bases between. The CDR3 is 15 residues long. Germline loops: CDR1 SGDLS, CDR2 YYNGEE. CDR3 in DNA: TGTGCCAGCAGCGTAGTTGTAGGCGGACCGGGCGGCTACACCTTC. This gives the protein CASSVVVGGPGGYTF.

CDR3 protein: CSASGQGGAEAFF. The CDR3 coding sequence is TGCAGTGCCTCGGGACAGGGCGGAGCTGAAGCTTTCTTT. The genes are TRBV20-1 and TRBJ1-1; TRBD1 matches 9 bases. The ends lost 6 bases at V and 6 bases at J; junction bases unmatched: 8. Germline CDR1 and CDR2: DFQATT and SNEGSKA (reference sequence). The CDR3 has 13 residues.

This clonotype has at least ten counts. This chain joins TRBV6-1 and TRBJ2-7; TRBD1 agrees at 10 bases. The CDR3 sequence is 13 residues long. Germline trimming cut 6 bases from V and 5 bases from J; bases unmatched to any gene: 4. Germline V gene sequence: CDR1 MNHNS, CDR2 SASEGT. Written as DNA, the CDR3 is TGTGCCAGCAGACGACAGGGGGCCGACGAGCAGTACTTC. Translating gives CASRRQGADEQYF.

The chain employs TRBV19 and TRBJ1-1; D is ambiguous. The CDR3 consists of 14 residues. V shed 8 bases and J shed 0 bases, with 13 bases lying between them. Germline V gene sequence: CDR1 LNHDA, CDR2 SQIVND (reference sequence). In nucleotides, the CDR3 is TGTGCCAGTGGTTACGGTACCTTGAACACTGAAGCTTTCTTT. Its translation: CASGYGTLNTEAFF.

This clonotype was seen repeatedly, ten times or more. This rearrangement joins TRBV4-1 to TRBJ1-5; D possibly corresponds to TRBD1 (5 bases). This CDR3 comprises 15 residues. The germline V gene encodes CDR1 MGHRA and CDR2 YSYEKL. The V end was cut by 1 base, the J end by 7 bases, with 14 bases between. The CDR3 sequence is CASSQASVEGQPQHF. In nucleotides, the CDR3 is TGCGCCAGCAGCCAAGCCTCGGTAGAGGGGCAGCCCCAGCATTTT.

The V and J genes are TRBV9 and TRBJ1-2; 7 bases align to TRBD1. Germline trimming cut 0 bases from V and 0 bases from J; bases unmatched to any gene: 8. Per the germline V gene, CDR1 is SGDLS and CDR2 is YYNGEE. This CDR3 is built from 17 residues. CDR3 sequence (DNA): TGTGCCAGCAGCGTAGCTCCGGAGGGGGCCCCTAACTATGGCTACACCTTC. This encodes CASSVAPEGAPNYGYTF. Drawing the rest from reference TRBV9 and TRBJ1-2, the complete variable domain is DSGVTQTPKHLITATGQRVTLRCSPRSGDLSVYWYQQSLDQGLQFLIQYYNGEERAKGNILERFSAQQFPDLHSELNLSSLELGDSALYFCASSVAPEGAPNYGYTFGSGTRLTVV.

V gene TRBV7-2 combines with J gene TRBJ1-2; TRBD1 agrees at 9 bases. The CDR3 contains 14 residues. Germline V lookup: CDR1 SGHTA, CDR2 FQGNSA. V lost 5 bases and J lost 7; bases outside the gene matches: 8. This chain's CDR3 is CASSPRGDRAGYTF. As DNA, the CDR3 is TGTGCCAGCAGCCCCAGGGGGGACAGGGCTGGCTACACCTTC.

This clonotype was detected many times. In DNA form, the CDR3 reads TGTGCCAGCAGTCGGGGGACAGGGGTTGAAAAACTGTTTTTT. This encodes CASSRGTGVEKLFF. This chain uses TRBV12-3 or TRBV12-4 with TRBJ1-4; 10 positions match TRBD1. The CDR3 length is 14 residues. V was clipped by 5 bases and J by 7 bases; unmatched bases: 4.

This rearrangement joins TRBV7-2 to TRBJ2-5, with D tentatively TRBD1 (6 bases). The CDR3 length is 13 residues. Germline CDR1 is SGHTA and CDR2 is FQGNSA. Trimming removed 5 bases at V and 4 bases at J, with 11 bases between. This CDR3 is CASSSRQAETQYF. As DNA, the CDR3 is TGTGCCAGCAGCAGCCGACAGGCAGAGACCCAGTACTTC. Complete variable domain (other parts from reference TRBV7-2 and TRBJ2-5): GAGVSQSPSNKVTEKGKDVELRCDPISGHTALYWYRQSLGQGLEFLIYFQGNSAPDKSGLPSDRFSAERTGGSVSTLTIQRTQQEDSAVYLCASSSRQAETQYFGPGTRLLVL.

This clonotype has a count of ten or more. The chain links TRBV11-2 to TRBJ2-6; 7 bases line up with TRBD1. This CDR3 spans 16 amino acids. V gave up 5 bases and J gave up 2 bases; unmatched junction bases: 6. Germline lookup yields CDR1 SGHAT and CDR2 FQNNGV. The CDR3 region has the DNA TGTGCCAGCAGCCGGACAGGAGTCCCTGGGGCCAACGTCCTGACTTTC. Its translation: CASSRTGVPGANVLTF.

This clonotype came up a few times. The genes are TRBV11-2 and TRBJ2-1; D not resolved. Germline V lookup: CDR1 SGHAT, CDR2 FQNNGV. There are 10 residues in the CDR3. The ends were cut back, 5 bases at V and 5 bases at J, with 1 base in the middle. The CDR3 loop is CASSHNEQFF. The CDR3 DNA reads as TGTGCCAGCAGCCACAATGAGCAGTTCTTC.

This chain connects TRBV24-1 to TRBJ2-3; D is undetermined. This CDR3 has 11 residues. Germline V gene data show CDR1 as KGHDR and CDR2 as SFDVKD. Trimming removed 8 bases at V and 6 bases at J, with 8 bases between. CDR3 residues: CATTSGDTQYF. The CDR3 region has the DNA TGTGCCACCACATCCGGGGATACGCAGTATTTT.

The V gene is TRBV15, the J gene TRBJ2-7; weak D call: TRBD2 (7 bases). From germline, CDR1 is LNHNV and CDR2 YYDKDF (reference sequence). The germline V and J ends were trimmed by 5 bases and 2 bases, with 16 bases remaining between them. The CDR3 runs 15 residues. The CDR3 spells CATSLGGGPPYEQYF. The CDR3, as DNA: TGTGCCACCAGCCTAGGGGGAGGGCCCCCCTACGAGCAGTACTTC.

This clonotype has a count of ten or more. The V and J genes are TRBV24-1 and TRBJ2-5, with 9 bases identical to TRBD1. From germline, CDR1 is KGHDR and CDR2 SFDVKD. This CDR3 has 15 amino acids. Unmatched junction bases numbered 7, after V lost 4 bases and J lost 5 bases. CDR3 DNA sequence: TGTGCCACCAGTGAAGAACAGGGGGCGTTTGAGACCCAGTACTTC. It encodes CATSEEQGAFETQYF.

This clonotype has ten or more counts. V is TRBV6-5 and J is TRBJ2-3, with TRBD2 identical over 8 bases. CDR1 is MNHEY, CDR2 SVGAGI, per germline. After removal of 0 bases from V and 6 bases from J, the junction contained 14 bases not matched to a gene. CDR3 length: 18 residues. The CDR3, as DNA: TGTGCCAGCAGTTACTCGTTGGTTAGGAGCGGGGGCCGGGATACGCAGTATTTT. Amino acid sequence: CASSYSLVRSGGRDTQYF.

The rearrangement uses TRBV10-1 and TRBJ1-2; 8 nucleotides agree with TRBD1. Germline assignment: CDR1 WNHNN and CDR2 SYGVQD (reference sequence). CDR3 size: 13 residues. The ends lost 4 bases at V and 6 bases at J; junction bases unmatched: 4. The CDR3 DNA sequence: TGCGCCAGCAGTGCCGGACAGGGTGATGGCTACACCTTC. It specifies CASSAGQGDGYTF.

V is TRBV19 and J is TRBJ1-2; D call uncertain. V was trimmed by 5 bases and J by 0 bases, leaving 7 bases between them. The CDR3 consists of 13 residues. Germline CDR1 is LNHDA and CDR2 is SQIVND (reference sequence). The CDR3 sequence is CASSPESNYGYTF. The CDR3 DNA follows: TGTGCCAGTAGTCCCGAGTCTAACTATGGCTACACCTTC. Full variable domain (outside the CDR3, taken from reference TRBV19 and TRBJ1-2): DGGITQSPKYLFRKEGQNVTLSCEQNLNHDAMYWYRQDPGQGLRLIYYSQIVNDFQKGDIAEGYSVSREKKESFPLTVTSAQKNPTAFYLCASSPESNYGYTFGSGTRLTVV.